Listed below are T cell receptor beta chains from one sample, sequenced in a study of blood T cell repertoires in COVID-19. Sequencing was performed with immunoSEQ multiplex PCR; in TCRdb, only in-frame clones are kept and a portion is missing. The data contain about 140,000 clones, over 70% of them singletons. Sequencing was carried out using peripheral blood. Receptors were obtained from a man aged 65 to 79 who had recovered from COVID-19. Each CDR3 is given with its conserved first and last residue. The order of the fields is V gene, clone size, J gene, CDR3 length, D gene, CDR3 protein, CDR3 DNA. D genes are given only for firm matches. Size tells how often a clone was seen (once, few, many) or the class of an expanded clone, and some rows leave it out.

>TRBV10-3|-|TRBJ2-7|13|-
CAISESGTYEQYF
TGTGCCATCAGTGAGTCCGGGACCTACGAGCAGTACTTC
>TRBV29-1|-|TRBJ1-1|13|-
CSVEGQGSTEAFF
TGCAGCGTTGAAGGTCAGGGAAGCACTGAAGCTTTCTTT
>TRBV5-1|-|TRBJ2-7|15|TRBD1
CASSPERTGDDEQYF
TGCGCCAGCAGCCCAGAGAGGACAGGGGACGACGAGCAGTACTTC
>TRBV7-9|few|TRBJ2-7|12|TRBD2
CASTPGGLEQYF
TGTGCCAGCACCCCGGGGGGGCTCGAGCAGTACTTC
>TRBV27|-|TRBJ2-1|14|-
CASSSLSSYNEQFF
TGTGCCAGCAGTTCCCTGAGCTCCTACAATGAGCAGTTCTTC
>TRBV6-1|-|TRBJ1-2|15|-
CASSEALQGVYGYTF
TGTGCCAGCAGTGAAGCGCTCCAAGGGGTCTATGGCTACACCTTC
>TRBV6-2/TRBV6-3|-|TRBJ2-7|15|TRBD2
CASSMERESSYEQYF
TGTGCCAGCAGTATGGAGCGGGAGAGCTCCTACGAGCAGTACTTC
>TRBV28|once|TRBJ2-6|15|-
CASSQGLSGANVLTF
TGTGCCAGCAGTCAAGGACTCTCTGGGGCCAACGTCCTGACTTTC
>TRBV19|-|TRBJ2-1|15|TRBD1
CASSIGQGAYNEQFF
TGTGCCAGTAGTATTGGTCAGGGGGCCTACAATGAGCAGTTCTTC
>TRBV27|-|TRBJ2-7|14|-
CASSSTDRTYEQYF
TGTGCCAGCAGTTCGACAGACAGGACCTACGAGCAGTACTTC
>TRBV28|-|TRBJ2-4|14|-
CASNLRGLENIQYF
TGTGCCAGCAACCTCCGGGGTTTGGAAAACATTCAGTACTTC
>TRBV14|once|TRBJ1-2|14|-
CASSQPSKNHGYTF
TGTGCCAGCAGCCAACCCTCTAAGAACCATGGCTACACCTTC
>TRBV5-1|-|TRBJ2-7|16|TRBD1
CASSLLPGQGAYEQYF
TGCGCCAGCAGCTTATTACCGGGACAGGGGGCCTACGAGCAGTACTTC
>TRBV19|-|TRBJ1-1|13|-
CASSLAPKTEAFF
TGTGCCAGTAGTCTGGCCCCGAAAACTGAAGCTTTCTTT
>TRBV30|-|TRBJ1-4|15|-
CAWSLGAPTIGQLFF
TGTGCCTGGAGCCTGGGGGCGCCCACAATCGGTCAACTGTTTTTT
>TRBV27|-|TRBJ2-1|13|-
CASSFTGSAFQVF
TGTGCCAGCAGTTTTACCGGGAGCGCCTTTCAGGTCTTC
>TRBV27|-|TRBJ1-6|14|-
CASSSTGSWSPLHF
TGTGCCAGCAGTTCGACAGGCAGTTGGTCACCCCTCCACTTT
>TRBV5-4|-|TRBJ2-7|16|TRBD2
CASSFGGAGAEAEQYF
TGTGCCAGCAGCTTCGGGGGAGCGGGAGCGGAAGCCGAGCAGTACTTC
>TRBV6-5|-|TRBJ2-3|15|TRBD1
CASSAGQGITDTQYF
TGTGCCAGCAGCGCCGGACAGGGTATTACAGATACGCAGTATTTT
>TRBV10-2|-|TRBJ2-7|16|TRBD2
CASSDFGLAGGHGQYF
TGCGCCAGCAGTGATTTTGGACTAGCGGGAGGGCACGGGCAGTACTTC
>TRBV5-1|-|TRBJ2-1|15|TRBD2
CASSLSRGGYNEQFF
TGCGCCAGCAGCTTGAGTAGGGGAGGGTACAATGAGCAGTTCTTC
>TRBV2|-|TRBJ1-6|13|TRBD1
CASSQGVSSPLHF
TGTGCCAGCAGTCAGGGGGTTAGTTCACCCCTCCACTTT
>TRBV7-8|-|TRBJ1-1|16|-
CASSLEMGGMNTEAFF
TGTGCCAGCAGCTTAGAGATGGGCGGGATGAACACTGAAGCTTTCTTT
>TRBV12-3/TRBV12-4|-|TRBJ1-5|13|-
CASRRGVDQPQHF
TGTGCCAGCAGAAGGGGTGTGGATCAGCCCCAGCATTTT
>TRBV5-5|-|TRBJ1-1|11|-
CASSLGQVLFF
TGTGCCAGCAGCTTAGGCCAGGTACTCTTCTTT
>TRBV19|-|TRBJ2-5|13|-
CASSTIYQETQYF
TGTGCCAGTAGTACTATTTACCAAGAGACCCAGTACTTC
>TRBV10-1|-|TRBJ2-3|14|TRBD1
CASSSSTGEDTQYF
TGCGCCAGCAGTTCCTCGACAGGGGAGGATACGCAGTATTTT